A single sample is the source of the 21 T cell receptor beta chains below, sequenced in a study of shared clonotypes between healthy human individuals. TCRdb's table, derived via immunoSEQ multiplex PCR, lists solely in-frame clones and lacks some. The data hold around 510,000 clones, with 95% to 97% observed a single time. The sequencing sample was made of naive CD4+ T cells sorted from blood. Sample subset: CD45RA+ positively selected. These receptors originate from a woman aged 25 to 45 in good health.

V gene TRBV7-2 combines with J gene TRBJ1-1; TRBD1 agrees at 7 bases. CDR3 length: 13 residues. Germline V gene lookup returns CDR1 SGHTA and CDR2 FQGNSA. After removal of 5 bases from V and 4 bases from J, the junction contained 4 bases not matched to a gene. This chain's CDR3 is CASSVTGATEAFF. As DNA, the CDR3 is TGTGCCAGCAGCGTTACAGGGGCCACTGAAGCTTTCTTT.

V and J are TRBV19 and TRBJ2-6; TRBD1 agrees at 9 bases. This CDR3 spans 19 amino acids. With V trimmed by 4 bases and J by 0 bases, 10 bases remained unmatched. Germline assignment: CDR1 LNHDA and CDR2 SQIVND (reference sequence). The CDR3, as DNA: TGTGCCAGTAGTAGGTCACAGGGGGCTAGTGCCTCTGGGGCCAACGTCCTGACTTTC. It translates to CASSRSQGASASGANVLTF. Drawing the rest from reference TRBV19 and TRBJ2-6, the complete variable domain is DGGITQSPKYLFRKEGQNVTLSCEQNLNHDAMYWYRQDPGQGLRLIYYSQIVNDFQKGDIAEGYSVSREKKESFPLTVTSAQKNPTAFYLCASSRSQGASASGANVLTFGAGSRLTVL.

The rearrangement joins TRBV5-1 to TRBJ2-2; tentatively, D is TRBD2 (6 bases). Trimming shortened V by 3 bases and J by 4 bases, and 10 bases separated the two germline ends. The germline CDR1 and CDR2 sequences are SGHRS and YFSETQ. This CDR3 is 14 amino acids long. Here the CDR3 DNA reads TGCGCCAGCAGCTCGGAGGGAGGCACCGGGGAGCTGTTTTTT. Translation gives CASSSEGGTGELFF.

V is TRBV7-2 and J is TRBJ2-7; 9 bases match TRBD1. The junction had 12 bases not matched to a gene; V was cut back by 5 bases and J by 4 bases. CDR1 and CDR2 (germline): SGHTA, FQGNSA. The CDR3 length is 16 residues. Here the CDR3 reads CASSPTPGQGVYEQYF. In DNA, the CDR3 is TGTGCCAGCAGCCCGACCCCGGGACAGGGAGTTTACGAGCAGTACTTC.

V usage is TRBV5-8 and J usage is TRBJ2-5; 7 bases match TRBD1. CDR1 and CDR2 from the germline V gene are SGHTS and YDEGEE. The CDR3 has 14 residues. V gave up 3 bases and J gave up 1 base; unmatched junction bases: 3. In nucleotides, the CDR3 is TGTGCCAGCAGCTCGGGACAGACCCAAGAGACCCAGTACTTC. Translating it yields CASSSGQTQETQYF.

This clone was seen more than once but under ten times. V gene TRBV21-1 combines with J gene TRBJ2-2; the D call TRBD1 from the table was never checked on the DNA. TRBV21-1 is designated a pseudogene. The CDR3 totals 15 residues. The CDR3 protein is CASSKALAVAGELFF. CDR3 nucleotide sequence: TGTGCCAGCAGCAAAGCGTTGGCTGTGGCCGGGGAGCTGTTTTTT.

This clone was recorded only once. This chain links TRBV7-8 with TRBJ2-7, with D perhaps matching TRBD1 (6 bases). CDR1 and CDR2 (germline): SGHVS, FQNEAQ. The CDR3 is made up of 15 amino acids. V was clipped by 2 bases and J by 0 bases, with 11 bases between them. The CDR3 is CASSLSRTVSYEQYF. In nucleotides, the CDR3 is TGTGCCAGCAGCTTAAGTCGGACAGTCTCCTACGAGCAGTACTTC. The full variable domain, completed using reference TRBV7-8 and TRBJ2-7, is GAGVSQSPRYKVAKRGQDVALRCDPISGHVSLFWYQQALGQGPEFLTYFQNEAQLDKSGLPSDRFFAERPEGSVSTLKIQRTQQEDSAVYLCASSLSRTVSYEQYFGPGTRLTVT.

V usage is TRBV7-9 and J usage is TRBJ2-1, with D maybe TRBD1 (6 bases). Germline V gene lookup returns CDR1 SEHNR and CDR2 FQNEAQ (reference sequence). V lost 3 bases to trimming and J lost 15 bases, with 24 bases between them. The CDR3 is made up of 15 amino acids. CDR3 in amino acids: CASSLGHSKLPETFF. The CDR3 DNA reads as TGTGCCAGCAGCTTGGGACACAGCAAACTCCCGGAAACGTTCTTC.

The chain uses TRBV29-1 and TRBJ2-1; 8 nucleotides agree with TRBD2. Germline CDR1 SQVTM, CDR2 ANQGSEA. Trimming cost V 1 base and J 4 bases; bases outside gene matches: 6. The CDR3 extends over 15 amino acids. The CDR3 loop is CSVEAPSGYYNEQFF. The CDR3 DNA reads TGCAGCGTTGAAGCGCCTAGCGGGTATTACAATGAGCAGTTCTTC.

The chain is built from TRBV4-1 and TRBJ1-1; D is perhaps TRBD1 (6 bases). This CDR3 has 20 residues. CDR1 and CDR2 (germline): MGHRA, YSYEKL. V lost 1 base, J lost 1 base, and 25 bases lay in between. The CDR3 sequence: CASSQVKGTFYPLTNTEAFF. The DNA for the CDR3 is TGCGCCAGCAGCCAAGTTAAGGGGACATTTTATCCGTTGACGAACACTGAAGCTTTCTTT.

The CDR3: CASSWTGDSPLHF. CDR3 sequence (DNA): TGTGCCAGCAGTTGGACAGGCGATTCACCCCTCCACTTT. J is TRBJ1-6 and V is TRBV6-5; 7 positions match TRBD1. V was clipped by 4 bases and J by 8 bases; unmatched bases: 2. CDR3 size: 13 residues. The germline gives CDR1 MNHEY, CDR2 SVGAGI.

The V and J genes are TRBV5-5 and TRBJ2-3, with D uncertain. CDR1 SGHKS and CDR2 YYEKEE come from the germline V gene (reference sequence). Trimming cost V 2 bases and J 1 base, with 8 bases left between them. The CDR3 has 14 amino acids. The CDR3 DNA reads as TGTGCCAGCAGCTTCTCTAGGGGCACAGATACGCAGTATTTT. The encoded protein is CASSFSRGTDTQYF.

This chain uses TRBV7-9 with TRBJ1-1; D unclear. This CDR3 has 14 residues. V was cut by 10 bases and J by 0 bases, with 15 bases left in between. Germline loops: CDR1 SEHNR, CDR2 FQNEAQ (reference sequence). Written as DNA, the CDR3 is TGTGCCACCCCCACCTCGGCTTTGAACACTGAAGCTTTCTTT. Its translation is CATPTSALNTEAFF.

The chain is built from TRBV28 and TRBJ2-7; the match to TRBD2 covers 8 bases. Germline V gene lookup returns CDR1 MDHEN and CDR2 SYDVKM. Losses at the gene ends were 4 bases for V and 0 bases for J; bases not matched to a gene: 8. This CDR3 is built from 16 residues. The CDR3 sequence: CASSSYPGGASYEQYF. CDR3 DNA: TGTGCCAGCAGTTCATACCCCGGGGGGGCCTCCTACGAGCAGTACTTC. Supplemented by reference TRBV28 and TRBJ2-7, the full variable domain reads DVKVTQSSRYLVKRTGEKVFLECVQDMDHENMFWYRQDPGLGLRLIYFSYDVKMKEKGDIPEGYSVSREKKERFSLILESASTNQTSMYLCASSSYPGGASYEQYFGPGTRLTVT.

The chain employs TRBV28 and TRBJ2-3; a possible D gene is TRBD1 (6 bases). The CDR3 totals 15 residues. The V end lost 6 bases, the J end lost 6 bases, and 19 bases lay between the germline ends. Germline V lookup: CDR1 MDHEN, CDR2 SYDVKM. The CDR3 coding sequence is TGTGCCAGCAGACCCAGGGGCGGGCCTATCGATACGCAGTATTTT. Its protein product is CASRPRGGPIDTQYF.

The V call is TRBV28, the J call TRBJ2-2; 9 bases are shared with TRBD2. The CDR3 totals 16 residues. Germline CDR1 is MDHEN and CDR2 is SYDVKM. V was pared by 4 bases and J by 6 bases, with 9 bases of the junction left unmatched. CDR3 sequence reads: CASSSFGSGSAGELFF. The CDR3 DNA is TGTGCCAGCAGTTCCTTTGGTAGCGGGAGTGCCGGGGAGCTGTTTTTT.

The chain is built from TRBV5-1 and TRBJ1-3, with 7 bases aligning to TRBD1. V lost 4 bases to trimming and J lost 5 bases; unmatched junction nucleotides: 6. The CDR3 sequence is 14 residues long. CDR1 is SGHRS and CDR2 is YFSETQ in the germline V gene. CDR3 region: CASSLGTERNTIYF. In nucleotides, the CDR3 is TGCGCCAGCAGCCTTGGGACAGAAAGAAACACCATATATTTT.

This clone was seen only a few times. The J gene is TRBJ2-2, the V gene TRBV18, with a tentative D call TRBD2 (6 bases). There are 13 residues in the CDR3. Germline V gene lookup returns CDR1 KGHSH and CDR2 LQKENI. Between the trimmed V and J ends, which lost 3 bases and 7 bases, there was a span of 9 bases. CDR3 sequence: CASSPSGYGELFF. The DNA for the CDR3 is TGTGCCAGCTCACCGAGCGGGTACGGGGAGCTGTTTTTT.

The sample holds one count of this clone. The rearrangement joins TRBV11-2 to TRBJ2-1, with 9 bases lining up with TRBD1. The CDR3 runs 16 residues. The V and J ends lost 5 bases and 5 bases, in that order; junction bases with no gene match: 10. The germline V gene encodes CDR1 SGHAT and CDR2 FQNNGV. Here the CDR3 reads CASSSARGTGNNEQFF. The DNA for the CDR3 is TGTGCCAGCAGCAGTGCGAGGGGGACAGGGAACAATGAGCAGTTCTTC.

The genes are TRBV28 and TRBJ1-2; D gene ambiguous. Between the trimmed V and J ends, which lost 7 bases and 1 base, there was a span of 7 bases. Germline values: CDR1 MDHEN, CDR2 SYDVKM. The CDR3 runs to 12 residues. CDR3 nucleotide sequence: TGTGCCAGCAAGTCCGTTAACTATGGCTACACCTTC. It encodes CASKSVNYGYTF.

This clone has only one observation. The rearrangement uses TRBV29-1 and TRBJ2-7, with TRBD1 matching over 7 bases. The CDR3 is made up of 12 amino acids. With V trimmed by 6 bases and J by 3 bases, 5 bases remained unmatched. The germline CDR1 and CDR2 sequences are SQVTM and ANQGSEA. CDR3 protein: CSVHAGGYEQYF. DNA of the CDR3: TGCAGCGTCCACGCAGGGGGCTACGAGCAGTACTTC.